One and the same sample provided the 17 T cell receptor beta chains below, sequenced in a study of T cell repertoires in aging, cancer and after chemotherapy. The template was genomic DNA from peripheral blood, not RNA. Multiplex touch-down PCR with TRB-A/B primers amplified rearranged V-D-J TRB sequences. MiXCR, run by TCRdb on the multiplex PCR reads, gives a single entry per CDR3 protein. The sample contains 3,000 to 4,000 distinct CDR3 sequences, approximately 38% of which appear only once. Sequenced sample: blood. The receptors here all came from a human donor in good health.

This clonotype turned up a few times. CDR3 nucleotides: TGTGCCAGCAGTCCCCAGGGACATAATGAAAAACTGTTTTTT. Protein: CASSPQGHNEKLFF. The rearrangement joins TRBV12-3 or TRBV12-4 to TRBJ1-4; a weak D match, TRBD1 (6 bases). V shed 5 bases and J shed 4 bases, with 11 bases lying between them. CDR3 size: 14 residues.

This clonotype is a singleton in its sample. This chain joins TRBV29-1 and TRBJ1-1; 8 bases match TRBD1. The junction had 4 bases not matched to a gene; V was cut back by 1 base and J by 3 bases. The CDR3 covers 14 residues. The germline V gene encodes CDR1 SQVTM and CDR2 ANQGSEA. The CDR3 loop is CSVEVGQGHTEAFF. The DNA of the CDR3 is TGCAGCGTTGAAGTTGGACAGGGCCACACTGAAGCTTTCTTT.

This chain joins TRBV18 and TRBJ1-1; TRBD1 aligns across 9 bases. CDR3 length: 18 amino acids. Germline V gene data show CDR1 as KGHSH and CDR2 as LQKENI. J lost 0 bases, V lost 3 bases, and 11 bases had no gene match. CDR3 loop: CASSPMPGQGLVNTEAFF. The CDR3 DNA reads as TGTGCCAGCTCACCTATGCCGGGACAGGGACTCGTGAACACTGAAGCTTTCTTT.

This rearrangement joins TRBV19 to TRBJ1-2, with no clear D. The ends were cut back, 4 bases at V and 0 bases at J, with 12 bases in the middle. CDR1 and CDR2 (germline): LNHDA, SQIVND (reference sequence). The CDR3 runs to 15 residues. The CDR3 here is CASSRYSTTNYGYTF. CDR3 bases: TGTGCCAGTAGTAGATACAGCACAACTAACTATGGCTACACCTTC.

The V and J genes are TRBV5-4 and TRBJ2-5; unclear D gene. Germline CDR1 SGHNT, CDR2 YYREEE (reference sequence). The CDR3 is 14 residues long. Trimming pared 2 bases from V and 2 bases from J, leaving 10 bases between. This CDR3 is CASSLGLSQETQYF. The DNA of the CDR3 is TGTGCCAGCAGCTTAGGCTTGTCACAAGAGACCCAGTACTTC.

The CDR3 sequence: CASSIPHHRGTDTQYF. The CDR3 DNA follows: TGTGCCAGTAGTATCCCCCACCACCGGGGCACAGATACGCAGTATTTT. The chain employs TRBV19 and TRBJ2-3, with D hard to call. In germline, CDR1 is LNHDA, CDR2 SQIVND (reference sequence). CDR3 length: 16 residues. With 3 bases removed from V and 1 base from J, the gap between germline ends came to 14 bases.

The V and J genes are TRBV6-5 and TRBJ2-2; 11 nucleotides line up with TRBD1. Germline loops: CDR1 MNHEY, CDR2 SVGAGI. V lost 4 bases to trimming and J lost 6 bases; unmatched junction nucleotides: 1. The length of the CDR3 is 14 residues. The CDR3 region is CASSWDRGSGELFF. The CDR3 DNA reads TGTGCCAGCAGTTGGGACAGGGGGTCCGGGGAGCTGTTTTTT.

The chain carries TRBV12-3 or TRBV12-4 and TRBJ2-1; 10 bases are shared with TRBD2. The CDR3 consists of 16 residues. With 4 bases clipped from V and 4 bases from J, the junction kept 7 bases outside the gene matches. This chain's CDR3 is CASSSISGGAYNEQFF. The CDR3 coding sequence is TGTGCCAGCAGTTCCATAAGCGGGGGGGCTTACAATGAGCAGTTCTTC.

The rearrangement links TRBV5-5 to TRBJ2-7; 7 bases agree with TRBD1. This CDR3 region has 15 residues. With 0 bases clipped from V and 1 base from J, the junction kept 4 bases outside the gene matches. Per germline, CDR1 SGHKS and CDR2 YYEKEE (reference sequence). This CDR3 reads CASSLVPGQSYEQYF. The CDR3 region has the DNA TGTGCCAGCAGCTTGGTTCCGGGACAGTCCTACGAGCAGTACTTC.

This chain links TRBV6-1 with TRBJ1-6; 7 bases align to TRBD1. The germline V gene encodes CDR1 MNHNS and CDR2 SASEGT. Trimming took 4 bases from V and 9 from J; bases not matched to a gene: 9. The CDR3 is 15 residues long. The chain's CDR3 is CASSVNRGTLSPLHF. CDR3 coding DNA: TGTGCCAGCAGTGTTAACAGGGGAACCCTTTCACCCCTCCACTTT.

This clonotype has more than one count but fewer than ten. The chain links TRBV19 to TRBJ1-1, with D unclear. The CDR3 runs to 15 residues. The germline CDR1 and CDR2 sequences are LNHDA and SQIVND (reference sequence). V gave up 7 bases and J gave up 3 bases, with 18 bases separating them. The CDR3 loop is CASTPLAPRDTEAFF. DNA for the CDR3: TGTGCCAGTACCCCTCTTGCCCCGAGGGACACTGAAGCTTTCTTT.

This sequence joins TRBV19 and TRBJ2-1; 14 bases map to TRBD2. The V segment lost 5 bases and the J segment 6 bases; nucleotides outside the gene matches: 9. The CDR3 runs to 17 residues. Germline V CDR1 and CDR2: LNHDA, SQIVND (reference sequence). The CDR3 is CASSPRLAGGLGNEQFF. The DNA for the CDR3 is TGTGCCAGTAGTCCCAGACTAGCGGGGGGGTTGGGCAATGAGCAGTTCTTC.

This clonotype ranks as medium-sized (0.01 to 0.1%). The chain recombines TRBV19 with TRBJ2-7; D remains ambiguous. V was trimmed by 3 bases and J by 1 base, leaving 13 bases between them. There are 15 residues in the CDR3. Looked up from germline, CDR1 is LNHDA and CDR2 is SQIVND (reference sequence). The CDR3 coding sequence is TGTGCCAGTAGTATGTTTGCCTACAGTTCCTACGAGCAGTACTTC. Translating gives CASSMFAYSSYEQYF.

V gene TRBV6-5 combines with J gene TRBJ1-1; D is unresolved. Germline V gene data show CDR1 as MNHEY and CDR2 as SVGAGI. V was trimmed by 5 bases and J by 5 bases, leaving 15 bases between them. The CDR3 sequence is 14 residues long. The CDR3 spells CASSPGLIATEAFF. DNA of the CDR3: TGTGCCAGCAGTCCGGGGTTGATTGCGACTGAAGCTTTCTTT.

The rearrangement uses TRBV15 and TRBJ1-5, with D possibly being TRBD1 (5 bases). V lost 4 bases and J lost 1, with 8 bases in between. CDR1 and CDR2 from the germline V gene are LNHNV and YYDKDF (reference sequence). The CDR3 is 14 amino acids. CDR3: CATSTRDSNQPQHF. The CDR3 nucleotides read TGTGCCACCAGCACTCGGGACAGCAATCAGCCCCAGCATTTT.

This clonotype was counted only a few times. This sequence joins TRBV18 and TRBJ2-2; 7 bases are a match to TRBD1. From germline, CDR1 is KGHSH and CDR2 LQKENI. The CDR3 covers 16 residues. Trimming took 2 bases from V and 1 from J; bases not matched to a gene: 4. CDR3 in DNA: TGTGCCAGCTCACCAAGGAGACAGGGGAACACCGGGGAGCTGTTTTTT. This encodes CASSPRRQGNTGELFF.

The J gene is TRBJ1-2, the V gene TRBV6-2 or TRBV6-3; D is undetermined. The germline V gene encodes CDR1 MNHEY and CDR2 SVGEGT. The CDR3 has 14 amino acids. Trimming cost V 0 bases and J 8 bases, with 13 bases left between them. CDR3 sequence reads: CASSYSGTWGGYTF. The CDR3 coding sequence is TGTGCCAGCAGTTACTCGGGCACTTGGGGAGGCTACACCTTC.